The 32 T cell receptor beta chains below were found in one sample sequenced in a study of cytomegalovirus exposure and HLA in healthy donors. With 60 Vbeta and 13 Jbeta primers, the PCR was carried out. Generated by immunoSEQ multiplex PCR, the TCRdb table keeps only in-frame clones and is missing some. The sample records about 220,000 clones, 75% to 80% being singletons. The sample was PBMCs. Every receptor here comes from a male donor in good health and CMV-seronegative.

The chain employs TRBV7-3 and TRBJ2-3; 12 nucleotides match TRBD2. The CDR3 is 16 amino acids. CDR1 and CDR2 from the germline V gene are SGHTA and FQGTGA. V shed 6 bases, J shed 3 bases, and the junction held 7 bases outside the gene matches. The CDR3 loop reads CASSTSGGSGTDTQYF. The CDR3 DNA follows: TGTGCCAGCAGTACTAGCGGGGGGTCAGGGACAGATACGCAGTATTTT.

The chain has TRBV4-1 and TRBJ1-1, with D possibly matching TRBD1 (5 bases). CDR1 is MGHRA, CDR2 YSYEKL, per germline. This CDR3 contains 16 residues. The V end lost 0 bases, the J end lost 8 bases, and 19 bases lay between the germline ends. CDR3 amino acids: CASSQDESWGGTEAFF. The CDR3 bases are TGCGCCAGCAGCCAAGACGAGTCTTGGGGGGGTACAGAAGCTTTCTTT.

The rearrangement joins TRBV5-6 to TRBJ2-2, with D possibly matching TRBD1 (5 bases). Germline V gives CDR1 SGHDT, CDR2 YYEEEE. The CDR3 has 16 amino acids. V gave up 0 bases and J gave up 7 bases, with 16 bases separating them. CDR3 bases: TGTGCCAGCAGCTTGGGTCTTAATCAAGGGGTCGGGGAGCTGTTTTTT. It yields the protein CASSLGLNQGVGELFF.

V is TRBV28 and J is TRBJ1-2, with TRBD1 as a possible D gene (6 bases). This CDR3 contains 12 residues. Per germline, CDR1 MDHEN and CDR2 SYDVKM. V lost 6 bases and J 7 bases, leaving 12 bases between the germline ends. The CDR3 bases are TGTGCCAGCAGCCGGGACATGCGTGGCTACACCTTC. It encodes CASSRDMRGYTF.

The chain recombines TRBV19 with TRBJ2-1, with 7 bases identical to TRBD2. Per germline, CDR1 LNHDA and CDR2 SQIVND (reference sequence). The CDR3 spans 14 residues. V lost 3 bases, J lost 7 bases, and 6 bases stayed unmatched. CDR3 DNA: TGTGCCAGTAGTATTGTCGGGGGGATGAATGAGCAGTTCTTC. As protein: CASSIVGGMNEQFF.

This clone has only one observation. J is TRBJ2-3 and V is TRBV9, with D possibly being TRBD1 (5 bases). Per the germline V gene, CDR1 is SGDLS and CDR2 is YYNGEE. The CDR3 length is 15 residues. V lost 3 bases and J 0 bases, leaving 11 bases between the germline ends. The CDR3 DNA follows: TGTGCCAGCAGCGGGGGCAGAACTAGCACAGATACGCAGTATTTT. This encodes CASSGGRTSTDTQYF.

This sequence joins TRBV6-1 and TRBJ2-7; 12 bases are a match to TRBD1. This CDR3 has 15 amino acids. The germline gives CDR1 MNHNS, CDR2 SASEGT. V shed 1 base and J 5 bases; nucleotides not matched to a gene: 3. The CDR3 DNA reads as TGTGCCAGCAGTGAAGAGGGACAGGGGGCGAACGAGCAGTACTTC. Protein product: CASSEEGQGANEQYF.

This clone has just a few counts. The CDR3 sequence: CASRRGAGETDTQYF. CDR3 DNA: TGTGCCAGCCGACGAGGGGCAGGGGAGACAGATACGCAGTATTTT. This rearrangement joins TRBV28 to TRBJ2-3, with D perhaps TRBD1 (6 bases). The V gene's germline CDR1 is MDHEN and CDR2 SYDVKM. This CDR3 has 15 amino acids. Trimming pared 8 bases from V and 3 bases from J, leaving 18 bases between.

The chain employs TRBV18 and TRBJ2-1; TRBD1 is a possible D gene (6 bases). CDR1 KGHSH and CDR2 LQKENI come from the germline V gene. This CDR3 region has 16 residues. V lost 0 bases to trimming and J lost 4 bases, with 13 bases between them. In nucleotides, the CDR3 is TGTGCCAGCTCACCACCCACAGGGTGGAGTTACAATGAGCAGTTCTTC. It codes for CASSPPTGWSYNEQFF.

CDR3 bases: TGTGCCAGCAGTTCGGGGGTGGGAGATTTGACAGATACGCAGTATTTT. It yields the protein CASSSGVGDLTDTQYF. J is TRBJ2-3 and V is TRBV28; weak D call: TRBD2 (6 bases). The germline gives CDR1 MDHEN, CDR2 SYDVKM. This CDR3 contains 16 residues. The germline V and J ends were trimmed by 4 bases and 3 bases, with 17 bases remaining between them.

V is TRBV5-6 and J is TRBJ1-1; D is undetermined. V gave up 1 base and J gave up 7 bases, with 5 bases separating them. CDR1 is SGHDT and CDR2 is YYEEEE in the germline V gene. CDR3 length: 11 amino acids. Written as DNA, the CDR3 is TGTGCCAGCAGCTTGTTCGGTGAAGCTTTCTTT. Translated: CASSLFGEAFF.

This chain joins TRBV4-1 and TRBJ1-3; 7 nucleotides match TRBD1. V shed 3 bases and J 1 base; nucleotides not matched to a gene: 9. The germline gives CDR1 MGHRA, CDR2 YSYEKL. CDR3 length: 17 residues. For the CDR3, the DNA is TGCGCCAGCAGCCAGGACCGGACAGGCCATTCTGGAAACACCATATATTTT. Its protein product is CASSQDRTGHSGNTIYF.

CDR3 sequence reads: CASSSLAELYNEQFF. CDR3 nucleotides: TGTGCCAGCAGTTCATTAGCAGAGCTCTACAATGAGCAGTTCTTC. The chain is built from TRBV6-5 and TRBJ2-1; D call uncertain. CDR3 length equals 15 residues. The germline V and J ends were trimmed by 4 bases and 3 bases, with 13 bases remaining between them. From germline, CDR1 is MNHEY and CDR2 SVGAGI.

The rearrangement joins TRBV7-8 to TRBJ2-7; tentative D call: TRBD2 (7 bases). The V gene's germline CDR1 is SGHVS and CDR2 FQNEAQ. V lost 0 bases and J lost 4, with 10 bases in between. The CDR3 has 14 amino acids. CDR3 residues: CASSLAGGPYEQYF. Written as DNA, the CDR3 is TGTGCCAGCAGCTTAGCGGGGGGGCCGTACGAGCAGTACTTC.

This rearrangement joins TRBV6-1 to TRBJ1-3; 8 nucleotides align to TRBD1. Trimming removed 2 bases from V and 4 bases from J; junction bases left unmatched: 7. CDR3 length equals 16 residues. CDR1 is MNHNS and CDR2 is SASEGT in the germline V gene. The CDR3 DNA sequence: TGTGCCAGCAGTGAACCAAGGGACAGGAAGGGAAACACCATATATTTT. Its protein product is CASSEPRDRKGNTIYF.

The chain carries TRBV7-2 and TRBJ1-1; D gene unclear. Germline V lookup: CDR1 SGHTA, CDR2 FQGNSA. The CDR3 runs to 13 residues. Trimming removed 3 bases at V and 0 bases at J, with 5 bases between. The CDR3 is CASSFRMNTEAFF. Here the CDR3 DNA reads TGTGCCAGCAGCTTCCGTATGAACACTGAAGCTTTCTTT.

The sample holds one count of this clone. The rearrangement uses TRBV6-5 and TRBJ2-3; possible D gene TRBD2, 6 bases. Trimming cost V 5 bases and J 0 bases, with 9 bases left between them. Germline CDR1 and CDR2: MNHEY and SVGAGI. The CDR3 contains 14 residues. Written as DNA, the CDR3 is TGTGCCAGCAGTGATGGGGGGAGCACAGATACGCAGTATTTT. Its protein is CASSDGGSTDTQYF.

The chain carries TRBV28 and TRBJ1-1; D gene unclear. From germline, CDR1 is MDHEN and CDR2 SYDVKM. The CDR3 runs to 14 residues. Trimming pared 8 bases from V and 4 bases from J, leaving 17 bases between. For the CDR3, the DNA is TGTGCCAGCCTAATTTCCCAGGAATTCACTGAAGCTTTCTTT. Its translation: CASLISQEFTEAFF.

The J gene is TRBJ2-7, the V gene TRBV9; 10 positions agree with TRBD1. V lost 3 bases, J lost 3 bases, and 3 bases stayed unmatched. Germline CDR1 SGDLS, CDR2 YYNGEE. The CDR3 covers 14 residues. The CDR3 loop is CASSDGDRGYEQYF. CDR3 in DNA: TGTGCCAGCAGCGACGGGGACAGGGGCTACGAGCAGTACTTC.

The chain uses TRBV4-3 and TRBJ1-4, with 10 bases that match TRBD1. The junction had 5 bases not matched to a gene; V was cut back by 0 bases and J by 1 base. The CDR3 spans 18 residues. From germline, CDR1 is LGHNA and CDR2 YSLEER. The CDR3 sequence: CASSQDGQGVETNEKLFF. DNA for the CDR3: TGCGCCAGCAGCCAAGACGGACAGGGGGTTGAAACTAATGAAAAACTGTTTTTT.

V and J are TRBV6-5 and TRBJ2-5; TRBD2 is a possible D gene (6 bases). The V gene's germline CDR1 is MNHEY and CDR2 SVGAGI. V was cut by 6 bases and J by 5 bases, with 10 bases left in between. This CDR3 is 12 amino acids long. The CDR3 DNA is TGTGCCAGCAGCCCCGGGAGTGAGACCCAGTACTTC. As protein: CASSPGSETQYF.

This CDR3 reads CASSLANEQYF. The CDR3 bases are TGTGCCAGCAGCTTAGCCAACGAGCAGTACTTC. The chain employs TRBV7-2 and TRBJ2-7; D is uncertain. Germline-derived CDR1 and CDR2 are SGHTA and FQGNSA. V dropped 0 bases and J dropped 5 bases, with 2 bases sitting between them. The CDR3 is 11 amino acids.

The J gene is TRBJ1-2, the V gene TRBV7-9; TRBD1 aligns across 7 bases. V lost 5 bases, J lost 8 bases, and 11 bases stayed unmatched. CDR3 length: 14 residues. Germline loops: CDR1 SEHNR, CDR2 FQNEAQ (reference sequence). The CDR3: CASSGQTGARGYTF. The CDR3 DNA sequence: TGTGCCAGCAGCGGGCAAACAGGGGCGCGAGGCTACACCTTC.

This chain connects TRBV9 to TRBJ2-7, with D perhaps TRBD1 (5 bases). Germline V gene lookup returns CDR1 SGDLS and CDR2 YYNGEE. V lost 0 bases to trimming and J lost 3 bases, with 13 bases between them. The CDR3 extends over 15 amino acids. This CDR3 is CASSVGGALGYEQYF. The CDR3, as DNA: TGTGCCAGCAGCGTAGGTGGGGCTCTGGGCTACGAGCAGTACTTC.

The rearrangement uses TRBV2 and TRBJ2-2, with a tentative D call TRBD1 (6 bases). The CDR3 extends over 15 amino acids. CDR1 and CDR2 (germline): SNHLY, FYNNEI. V lost 5 bases to trimming and J lost 5 bases, with 15 bases between them. The CDR3 coding sequence is TGTGCCAGCAGTAGAGGTGGGGGCCAAACCGGGGAGCTGTTTTTT. It is translated as CASSRGGGQTGELFF.

The chain couples TRBV7-3 to TRBJ2-1; 13 bases are shared with TRBD2. The CDR3 totals 15 residues. Germline V CDR1 and CDR2: SGHTA, FQGTGA. The V and J ends lost 4 bases and 5 bases, in that order; junction bases with no gene match: 2. This CDR3 is CASSSGLAGNNEQFF. In DNA form, the CDR3 reads TGTGCCAGCAGCTCGGGACTAGCGGGGAACAATGAGCAGTTCTTC.

CDR3 in amino acids: CASSYAGQGSTYGYTF. CDR3 DNA: TGTGCCAGCAGTTATGCGGGACAGGGGTCAACCTATGGCTACACCTTC. The chain has TRBV6-5 and TRBJ1-2; the match to TRBD1 covers 10 bases. V lost 3 bases and J lost 4; bases outside the gene matches: 8. The germline V gene encodes CDR1 MNHEY and CDR2 SVGAGI. CDR3 length: 16 amino acids.

The chain links TRBV5-6 to TRBJ2-7; D gene unclear. CDR1 and CDR2 (germline): SGHDT, YYEEEE. This CDR3 has 14 residues. Trimming pared 0 bases from V and 6 bases from J, leaving 13 bases between. The CDR3 loop reads CASSLDFEAFEQYF. The CDR3 DNA follows: TGTGCCAGCAGCTTGGATTTCGAAGCTTTCGAGCAGTACTTC. The full variable domain, completed using reference TRBV5-6 and TRBJ2-7, is DAGVTQSPTHLIKTRGQQVTLRCSPKSGHDTVSWYQQALGQGPQFIFQYYEEEERQRGNFPDRFSGHQFPNYSSELNVNALLLGDSALYLCASSLDFEAFEQYFGPGTRLTVT.

The chain combines TRBV6-7 with TRBJ2-5; 8 nucleotides match TRBD2. Being an ORF, TRBV6-7 has a function that is uncertain. V gave up 10 bases and J gave up 1 base; unmatched junction bases: 11. The CDR3 is made up of 15 amino acids. Here the CDR3 DNA reads TGTGCCATTTGGGGCCAGCGGGGGTCCCAAGAGACCCAGTACTTC. Encoded protein: CAIWGQRGSQETQYF.

This clone was counted a few times. Other DNA variants within this sample encode the same CDR3. The chain links TRBV4-1 to TRBJ2-7; D perhaps matches TRBD1 (6 bases). Trimming took 1 base from V and 4 from J, leaving 14 bases between them. Germline lookup yields CDR1 MGHRA and CDR2 YSYEKL. The CDR3 is 15 residues long. CDR3 nucleotide sequence: TGCGCCAGCAGCCAAGGGGGGCCTGCCCTATACGAGCAGTACTTC. Its protein is CASSQGGPALYEQYF.

On this clone itself: Other DNA sequences in this sample translate to the same CDR3. In DNA, the CDR3 is TGTGCCACCTCCACCGGGGAGCTGTTTTTT. This encodes CATSTGELFF. This chain uses TRBV28 with TRBJ2-2; the D is unclear. CDR1 MDHEN and CDR2 SYDVKM come from the germline V gene. The CDR3 is 10 amino acids. Trimming pared 10 bases from V and 4 bases from J, leaving 4 bases between. The whole variable domain, remainder taken from reference TRBV28 and TRBJ2-2, is DVKVTQSSRYLVKRTGEKVFLECVQDMDHENMFWYRQDPGLGLRLIYFSYDVKMKEKGDIPEGYSVSREKKERFSLILESASTNQTSMYLCATSTGELFFGEGSRLTVL.

This clone appeared a single time. This chain links TRBV5-4 with TRBJ1-2, with D possibly TRBD1 on 6 matching bases. Germline CDR1 reads SGHNT; CDR2 reads YYREEE (reference sequence). The CDR3 runs 13 residues. V lost 0 bases and J lost 10, with 13 bases in between. The CDR3 nucleotides are TGTGCCAGCAGCTTGGACAGGGAAAGGGCCTACACCTTC. Amino acid sequence: CASSLDRERAYTF.